What follows are 23 T cell receptor beta chains derived from one specimen sequenced in a study of naive and memory T cell subsets. An equimolar mix of two oligonucleotides served as the beta constant-region primer for TRBC1 and TRBC2. TCRdb processed the UMI-ligation and nested PCR reads anew with MiXCR; each CDR3 protein has one entry. In the table there are 120,000 to 150,000 distinct CDR3 sequences, about a sixth of which are singletons. The specimen was naive CD4+ T cells from blood. The receptor source for this set is a human donor in good health.

This clonotype was seen only a few times. V is TRBV20-1 and J is TRBJ1-6; D might be TRBD1 (5 bases). V was clipped by 3 bases and J by 5 bases, with 14 bases between them. Germline CDR1 is DFQATT and CDR2 is SNEGSKA (reference sequence). The CDR3 has 15 residues. The CDR3 protein is CSARPPGWDNSPLHF. CDR3 nucleotides: TGCAGTGCTAGGCCGCCAGGGTGGGATAATTCACCCCTCCACTTT.

This clonotype showed up just a few times. The V and J genes are TRBV3-1 and TRBJ1-4, with D unclear. Germline V gene sequence: CDR1 LGHDT, CDR2 YNNKEL (reference sequence). The CDR3 has 14 amino acids. V was pared by 5 bases and J by 6 bases, with 13 bases between. CDR3 nucleotides: TGTGCCAGCAGCTCATTCATCCGAGATGAAAAACTGTTTTTT. This sequence encodes CASSSFIRDEKLFF.

This clonotype was observed at least ten times. V gene TRBV5-1 combines with J gene TRBJ2-7; 9 bases fit TRBD2. Germline V gene lookup returns CDR1 SGHRS and CDR2 YFSETQ. J was trimmed by 4 bases and V by 1 base; bases with no gene match: 9. The length of the CDR3 is 16 residues. CDR3 in DNA: TGCGCCAGCAGCTTGTTTCCTAGCGGGACGTCGTACGAGCAGTACTTC. Translated, it gives CASSLFPSGTSYEQYF.

The chain is built from TRBV5-4 and TRBJ2-1, with TRBD2 matching over 12 bases. Germline loops: CDR1 SGHNT, CDR2 YYREEE (reference sequence). J lost 9 bases, V lost 3 bases, and 4 bases had no gene match. The CDR3 loop spans 14 amino acids. This CDR3 reads CASSSTSGSGEQFF. CDR3 coding DNA: TGTGCCAGCAGCTCGACTAGCGGGAGTGGTGAGCAGTTCTTC. Using reference TRBV5-4 and TRBJ2-1 for the parts outside the CDR3, the full variable domain is ETGVTQSPTHLIKTRGQQVTLRCSSQSGHNTVSWYQQALGQGPQFIFQYYREEENGRGNFPPRFSGLQFPNYSSELNVNALELDDSALYLCASSSTSGSGEQFFGPGTRLTVL.

This clonotype was picked up a small number of times. V is TRBV3-1 and J is TRBJ2-7, with a tentative D call TRBD1 (5 bases). The V gene lost 2 bases and the J gene lost 5 bases, with 7 bases spanning the gap. The CDR3 sequence is 12 residues long. Germline CDR1 LGHDT, CDR2 YNNKEL (reference sequence). The CDR3 here is CASSQPGNEQYF. Here the CDR3 DNA reads TGTGCCAGCAGCCAACCAGGGAACGAGCAGTACTTC.

This clonotype was picked up a small number of times. V is TRBV18 and J is TRBJ1-4, with no clear D. CDR3 length: 18 amino acids. The V end was cut by 2 bases, the J end by 7 bases, with 23 bases between. Germline CDR1 is KGHSH and CDR2 is LQKENI. The CDR3 DNA reads TGTGCCAGCTCACCAATCCGTCTTCCGTCCGCGCTTGGTGAAAAACTGTTTTTT. It codes for CASSPIRLPSALGEKLFF. Filled out from reference TRBV18 and TRBJ1-4, the complete variable domain reads NAGVMQNPRHLVRRRGQEARLRCSPMKGHSHVYWYRQLPEEGLKFMVYLQKENIIDESGMPKERFSAEFPKEGPSILRIQQVVRGDSAAYFCASSPIRLPSALGEKLFFGSGTQLSVL.

The J gene is TRBJ1-1, the V gene TRBV5-4, with D maybe TRBD1 (5 bases). The CDR3 runs 14 residues. CDR1 is SGHNT and CDR2 is YYREEE in the germline V gene (reference sequence). Trimming removed 2 bases from V and 0 bases from J, with 8 bases in between. In DNA, the CDR3 is TGTGCCAGCAGCTTAAGGGACTTGAACACTGAAGCTTTCTTT. It is translated as CASSLRDLNTEAFF.

This clonotype has ten or more counts. The V and J genes are TRBV2 and TRBJ2-7; D is undetermined. Trimming took off 6 bases at V and 3 bases at J, with 6 bases between the two ends. The CDR3 length is 11 residues. Per germline, CDR1 SNHLY and CDR2 FYNNEI. The CDR3 loop is CASREIYEQYF. The CDR3 DNA follows: TGTGCCAGCAGAGAAATCTACGAGCAGTACTTC. Full variable domain (missing parts from reference TRBV2 and TRBJ2-7): EPEVTQTPSHQVTQMGQEVILRCVPISNHLYFYWYRQILGQKVEFLVSFYNNEISEKSEIFDDQFSVERPDGSNFTLKIRSTKLEDSAMYFCASREIYEQYFGPGTRLTVT.

The V call is TRBV6-2 or TRBV6-3, the J call TRBJ2-7; D is perhaps TRBD1 (6 bases). The CDR3 length is 15 residues. V was shortened by 6 bases and J by 0 bases, with 15 bases between the two germline ends. Germline values: CDR1 MNHEY, CDR2 SVGEGT. CDR3 loop: CASRPSTGYSYEQYF. Here the CDR3 DNA reads TGTGCCAGCAGGCCATCCACAGGGTACTCCTACGAGCAGTACTTC.

The rearrangement joins TRBV20-1 to TRBJ2-5; 8 nucleotides match TRBD2. J lost 1 base, V lost 5 bases, and 12 bases had no gene match. This CDR3 region has 16 residues. Germline V gives CDR1 DFQATT, CDR2 SNEGSKA (reference sequence). The CDR3 loop reads CSASEPHTSGQETQYF. CDR3 nucleotide sequence: TGCAGTGCTTCAGAGCCCCATACTAGCGGCCAAGAGACCCAGTACTTC.

The V and J genes are TRBV29-1 and TRBJ2-7; D may be TRBD1 (5 bases). Germline V lookup: CDR1 SQVTM, CDR2 ANQGSEA. V lost 4 bases to trimming and J lost 6 bases, with 16 bases between them. This CDR3 comprises 13 residues. CDR3 loop: CSVVDLSGLEQYF. The CDR3, as DNA: TGCAGCGTTGTGGATTTGTCAGGGCTCGAGCAGTACTTC.

This clonotype has only a few counts. The CDR3 protein is CASSLGLLGSFTEAFF. CDR3 coding DNA: TGTGCCAGCAGCTTAGGCCTTCTAGGGTCGTTCACTGAAGCTTTCTTT. V usage is TRBV7-8 and J usage is TRBJ1-1; unclear D gene. Trimming stripped 1 base from V and 4 bases from J, with 16 bases between. This CDR3 is 16 amino acids long. CDR1 SGHVS and CDR2 FQNEAQ come from the germline V gene.

V gene TRBV30 combines with J gene TRBJ1-2; D is undetermined. CDR3 length: 17 residues. V was cut by 3 bases and J by 3 bases, with 23 bases left in between. Germline CDR1 and CDR2: GTSNPN and SVGIG (reference sequence). CDR3 in amino acids: CAWRLSFVRFGYYGYTF. CDR3 nucleotides: TGTGCCTGGAGGCTTAGTTTTGTACGTTTCGGATACTATGGCTACACCTTC.

This clonotype has more than one count but fewer than ten. V gene TRBV7-2 combines with J gene TRBJ2-7; D possibly uses TRBD1 or TRBD2 (5 bases each). Trimming removed 5 bases at V and 9 bases at J, with 26 bases between. Germline-derived CDR1 and CDR2 are SGHTA and FQGNSA. This CDR3 has 16 residues. The CDR3 DNA follows: TGTGCCAGCAGCCTGGCAACCGGGACGTCAACCTACCGGCAGTACTTC. This gives the protein CASSLATGTSTYRQYF.

This clonotype was counted a few times. The chain recombines TRBV29-1 with TRBJ2-1; 8 positions match TRBD1. Per germline, CDR1 SQVTM and CDR2 ANQGSEA. CDR3 length equals 14 residues. The V gene end was trimmed by 6 bases and the J gene end by 0 bases; junction bases not matched to a gene: 4. The CDR3 sequence: CSVKGQGSYNEQFF. DNA of the CDR3: TGCAGCGTAAAAGGACAGGGCTCCTACAATGAGCAGTTCTTC.

The sample holds many counts of this clonotype. The chain has TRBV10-3 and TRBJ2-7; TRBD2 matches 9 bases. With V trimmed by 4 bases and J by 4 bases, 5 bases remained unmatched. Germline CDR1 ENHRY, CDR2 SYGVKD. This CDR3 region has 14 residues. CDR3 coding DNA: TGTGCCATCAGTGGCGGGAGGGCCATGTACGAGCAGTACTTC. Its protein is CAISGGRAMYEQYF.

This clonotype appeared many times. This rearrangement joins TRBV12-3 or TRBV12-4 to TRBJ2-3; D remains unclear. This CDR3 is built from 12 residues. The ends were cut back, 5 bases at V and 0 bases at J, with 3 bases in the middle. CDR3 in amino acids: CASSTSTDTQYF. The CDR3 region has the DNA TGTGCCAGCAGTACCAGCACAGATACGCAGTATTTT.

The chain uses TRBV12-3 or TRBV12-4 and TRBJ1-5; 7 nucleotides line up with TRBD1. This CDR3 comprises 15 residues. V shed 5 bases and J 5 bases; nucleotides not matched to a gene: 9. CDR3 protein: CASSTRDSRDQPQHF. The CDR3 DNA reads as TGTGCCAGCAGTACCCGGGACAGTAGAGATCAGCCCCAGCATTTT.

This clonotype was seen a handful of times. The chain links TRBV4-2 to TRBJ1-2, with 7 bases matching TRBD1. The CDR3 is made up of 14 amino acids. Germline lookup yields CDR1 LGHNA and CDR2 YNFKEQ. Trimming took 0 bases from V and 4 from J; bases not matched to a gene: 2. CDR3 residues: CASSQEQGLYGYTF. In nucleotides, the CDR3 is TGTGCCAGCAGCCAAGAACAGGGGCTCTATGGCTACACCTTC.

The chain couples TRBV19 to TRBJ2-1; no clear D gene. Trimming removed 3 bases from V and 4 bases from J, with 10 bases in between. Germline V gene sequence: CDR1 LNHDA, CDR2 SQIVND (reference sequence). CDR3 length: 14 residues. CDR3 loop: CASSIGDSYNEQFF. The CDR3 region has the DNA TGTGCCAGTAGTATCGGAGACTCTTACAATGAGCAGTTCTTC.

In this sample, this clonotype turned up a few times. The chain is built from TRBV5-1 and TRBJ2-1, with 12 bases aligning to TRBD2. Germline CDR1 reads SGHRS; CDR2 reads YFSETQ. V dropped 6 bases and J dropped 9; count of bases not matched to a gene: 4. The CDR3 extends over 13 amino acids. The CDR3 here is CASNLAGGREQFF. The CDR3 DNA reads as TGCGCCAGCAATCTAGCGGGAGGGCGTGAGCAGTTCTTC.

The V call is TRBV18, the J call TRBJ1-6; D remains unclear. This CDR3 comprises 14 residues. The germline V gene encodes CDR1 KGHSH and CDR2 LQKENI. Trimming stripped 5 bases from V and 8 bases from J, with 13 bases between. The CDR3 sequence is CASSSQGRDSPLHF. The DNA of the CDR3 is TGTGCCAGCTCATCACAAGGGAGGGATTCACCCCTCCACTTT.

This clonotype showed up just a few times. The chain joins TRBV28 to TRBJ2-5, with 9 bases aligning to TRBD1. The germline CDR1 and CDR2 sequences are MDHEN and SYDVKM. This CDR3 is 15 amino acids long. The ends lost 3 bases at V and 5 bases at J; junction bases unmatched: 7. CDR3 DNA sequence: TGTGCCAGCAGTTTTTCGGGACAGGGTAGGGAGACCCAGTACTTC. Its translation is CASSFSGQGRETQYF.